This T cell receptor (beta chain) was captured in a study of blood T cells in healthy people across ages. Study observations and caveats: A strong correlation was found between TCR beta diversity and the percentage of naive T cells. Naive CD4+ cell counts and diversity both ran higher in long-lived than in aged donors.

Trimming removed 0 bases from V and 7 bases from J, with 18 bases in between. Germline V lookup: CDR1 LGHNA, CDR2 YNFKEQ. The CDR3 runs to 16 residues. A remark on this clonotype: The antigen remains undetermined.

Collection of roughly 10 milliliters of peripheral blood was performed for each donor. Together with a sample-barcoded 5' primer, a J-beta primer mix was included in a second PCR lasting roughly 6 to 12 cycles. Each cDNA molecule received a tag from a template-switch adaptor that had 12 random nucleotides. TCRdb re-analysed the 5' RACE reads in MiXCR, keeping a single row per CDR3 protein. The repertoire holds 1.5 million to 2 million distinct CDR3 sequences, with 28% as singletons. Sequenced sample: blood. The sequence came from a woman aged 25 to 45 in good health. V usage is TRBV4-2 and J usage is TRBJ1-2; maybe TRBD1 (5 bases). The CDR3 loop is CASSQEGGGRLSGYTF. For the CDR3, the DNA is TGTGCCAGCAGCCAAGAGGGGGGTGGACGTTTGAGTGGCTACACCTTC.